This is a list of T cell receptor beta chains from one sample in a study of CD8 T cells in ankylosing spondylitis. Using its own MiXCR run on the 5' RACE reads, TCRdb lists one record per CDR3 protein. The top ten clones hold about 1% of a sample with just under 350,000 distinct CDR3 sequences, about 15% of them seen once. The sequenced sample consisted of blood, either unsorted or a sorted T cell fraction (not recorded which). All receptors come from a male donor with ankylosing spondylitis or in good health (not recorded which). The CDR3 runs from the conserved cysteine through the conserved F or W. Fields, in order: clone size, J gene, D gene, V gene, CDR3 DNA, CDR3 protein. D genes are given only for firm matches. Clone size is stated in some rows and not others, as once, few, many or a class when expanded.

few	TRBJ1-1	-	TRBV20-1	TGCAGTGCTAGAGATCCGGGGGGACCCTGGGGCACTGAAGCTTTCTTT	CSARDPGGPWGTEAFF
-	TRBJ2-3	TRBD2	TRBV6-2/TRBV6-3	TGTGCCAGCAGTCGAATAGCGGGGGGGGATACGCAGTATTTT	CASSRIAGGDTQYF
-	TRBJ2-7	-	TRBV27	TGTGCCAGCAGTTCATTAGGGTCAGGGGTCTCCTACGAGCAGTACTTC	CASSSLGSGVSYEQYF
few	TRBJ2-1	TRBD2	TRBV24-1	TGTGCCACCAGTGATATGAGCGGGAGGGCCGATTCTAATGAGCAGTTCTTC	CATSDMSGRADSNEQFF
-	TRBJ2-1	TRBD1	TRBV5-5	TGTGACAGCAGCTTAACCGGGACAGAATACAATGAGCAGTTCTTC	CDSSLTGTEYNEQFF
few	TRBJ2-3	-	TRBV2	TGTGCCAGAAGTGACAACACAGATACGCAGTATTTT	CARSDNTDTQYF
few	TRBJ2-2	-	TRBV6-1	TGTGCCAGCACCCGGGGGCCGAACACCGGGGAGCTGTTTTTT	CASTRGPNTGELFF
few	TRBJ2-6	TRBD1	TRBV2	TGTGCCAGCTTGAGGGACAGACTTAATCCCTCCGTCCTGACTTTC	CASLRDRLNPSVLTF
few	TRBJ2-1	TRBD2	TRBV5-1	TGCGCCAGCAGCTTGGGGTCCGGGACTAGGAAGAATGAGCAGTTCTTC	CASSLGSGTRKNEQFF
-	TRBJ2-1	TRBD2	TRBV29-1	TGCAGCGCAAATAGCGGGAGGGCCTACAATGAGCAGTTCTTC	CSANSGRAYNEQFF
few	TRBJ2-3	TRBD2	TRBV20-1	TGCAGTGCTAGAAACCAGGCTAGCGGGGGGCGGGGAGATACGCAGTATTTT	CSARNQASGGRGDTQYF
few	TRBJ2-3	-	TRBV14	TGTGCCAGCAGCCCATGGGCGACTCGCACAGATACGCAGTATTTT	CASSPWATRTDTQYF
many	TRBJ1-1	-	TRBV12-3/TRBV12-4	TGTGCCAGCAGACCCGGGCCAGCAGGCGCTTTCTTT	CASRPGPAGAFF
-	TRBJ2-2	-	TRBV7-9	TGTGCCAGCAGCTTAGCACTCTCTCCGGATCCAACCGGGGAGCTGTTTTTT	CASSLALSPDPTGELFF
-	TRBJ2-2	TRBD1	TRBV6-1	TGTGCCAGCAGACCCCCGGGACAGCCAAACACCGGGGAGCTGTTTTTT	CASRPPGQPNTGELFF
-	TRBJ2-6	-	TRBV11-1	TGTGCCAGCAGCTTAGATCGGAAGGGAGGTACTGGGGCCAACGTCCTGACTTTC	CASSLDRKGGTGANVLTF
few	TRBJ2-3	-	TRBV2	TGTGCCAGCAGTGATTGGACTAGCACAGATACGCAGTATTTT	CASSDWTSTDTQYF
-	TRBJ2-7	TRBD2	TRBV6-5	TGTGCCAGCAGTTACCCTCGGGCTAGCGGGGGGACCTACGAGCAGTACTTC	CASSYPRASGGTYEQYF
once	TRBJ2-4	TRBD2	TRBV14	TGTGCCAGCAGCCAAGGAGCGGGACTACGCAAAAACATTCAGTACTTC	CASSQGAGLRKNIQYF
few	TRBJ2-1	-	TRBV7-9	TGTGCCAGCAGCTTAGCAATGGGGAAGGATGAGCAGTTCTTC	CASSLAMGKDEQFF
few	TRBJ1-5	-	TRBV6-1	TGTGCCAGCGTCCAGGGTAAGGGAAGCAATCAGCCCCAGCATTTT	CASVQGKGSNQPQHF
few	TRBJ2-2	TRBD1	TRBV11-2	TGTGCCAGCAGCCAGGAGGGACAGGGTCTTGGCTCTATCGGGGAGCTGTTTTTT	CASSQEGQGLGSIGELFF
-	TRBJ2-3	TRBD2	TRBV20-1	TGCAGTGCAGCGGGGGGTTCTGATACGCAGTATTTT	CSAAGGSDTQYF
-	TRBJ2-3	TRBD1	TRBV12-3/TRBV12-4	TGTGCCAGCAGTCTGAAGATAACAGGGGGAAGCACAGATACGCAGTATTTT	CASSLKITGGSTDTQYF
-	TRBJ2-7	-	TRBV29-1	TGCAGCGTTGAGGAGGGGCGCGGTTACGAGCAGTACTTC	CSVEEGRGYEQYF
few	TRBJ1-6	-	TRBV5-1	TGCGCCAGCAGCTTGGACAGGAGTGGTCATTCACCCCTCCACTTT	CASSLDRSGHSPLHF
few	TRBJ2-1	TRBD1	TRBV5-6	TGTGCCAGCACCCCCCTCCCCGGGACAGTCTCCTACAATGAGCAGTTCTTC	CASTPLPGTVSYNEQFF
-	TRBJ2-3	-	TRBV4-1	TGCGCCAGCAGCCAAGAAGAGGGTGCCAGGCCCTATACGCAGTATTTT	CASSQEEGARPYTQYF
-	TRBJ1-3	-	TRBV29-1	TGCAGCGTTGAGTTGCGGGGACTTGGAAACACCATATATTTT	CSVELRGLGNTIYF
-	TRBJ1-6	-	TRBV7-9	TGTGCCAGCAGCCTCCCCGCGGGAGCACCCCTCCACTTT	CASSLPAGAPLHF
-	TRBJ1-1	-	TRBV4-2	TGTGCCAGCAGCTCAAGGGCAGCTGAAGCTTTCTTT	CASSSRAAEAFF
-	TRBJ2-1	-	TRBV29-1	TGCAGCGTTGGTAGGGTTTCCTACAATGAGCAGTTCTTC	CSVGRVSYNEQFF
many	TRBJ1-2	-	TRBV11-2	TGTGCCAGCAGCTTAGAAGAGGGCCCTAACTATGGCTACACCTTC	CASSLEEGPNYGYTF
few	TRBJ1-1	-	TRBV20-1	TGCAGTGCTAGACTCCGGGGAGGTGAAGCTTTCTTT	CSARLRGGEAFF
-	TRBJ1-1	-	TRBV5-6	TGTGCCAGCAGTGGGCTCACAAACACTGAAGCTTTCTTT	CASSGLTNTEAFF
many	TRBJ2-2	-	TRBV6-5	TGTGCCAGCAGTTACTCGACGGCAGGGGAGCTGTTTTTT	CASSYSTAGELFF
many	TRBJ1-1	-	TRBV4-1	TGCGCCAGCAGCCAAGATAACCGGCTGGGGAACACTGAAGCTTTCTTT	CASSQDNRLGNTEAFF
few	TRBJ1-6	-	TRBV4-2	TGTGCCAGCAGCCAAGATATCTCGGCCCCTAATTCACCCCTCCACTTT	CASSQDISAPNSPLHF
few	TRBJ2-5	-	TRBV21-1	TGTGCCAGCAGCAAACCAAATGGGGGAGGTGAGACCCAGTACTTC	CASSKPNGGGETQYF
-	TRBJ2-7	-	TRBV29-1	TGCAGCGTCCCGCTAAGATCCGACTCCTACGAGCAGTACTTC	CSVPLRSDSYEQYF